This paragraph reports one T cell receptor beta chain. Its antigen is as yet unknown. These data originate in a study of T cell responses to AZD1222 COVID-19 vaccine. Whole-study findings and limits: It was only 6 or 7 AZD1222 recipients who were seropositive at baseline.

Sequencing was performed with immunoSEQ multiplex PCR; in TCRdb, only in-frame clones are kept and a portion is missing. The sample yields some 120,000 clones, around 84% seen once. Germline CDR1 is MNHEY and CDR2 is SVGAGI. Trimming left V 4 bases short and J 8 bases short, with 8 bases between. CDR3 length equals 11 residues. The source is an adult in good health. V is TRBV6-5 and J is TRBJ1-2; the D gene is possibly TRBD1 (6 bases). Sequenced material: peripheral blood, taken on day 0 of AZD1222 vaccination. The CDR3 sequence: CASSSTGGYTF. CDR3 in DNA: TGTGCCAGCAGTTCCACAGGGGGCTACACCTTC.